This entry lists 21 T cell receptor beta chains sequenced from one sample in a study of Ad26.COV2.S vaccination and SARS-CoV-2 variants. Profiling relied on immunoSEQ multiplex PCR, and the TCRdb table lists in-frame clones only, not all of them. The sample has 200,000 to 250,000 clones, 88% seen once. This sample's treatment: 15 to 20 received Ad26.COV2.S at low or high dose, single or two shots; about five received placebo; per-sample allocation not given. Each sample was drawn 63 days after the first injection (of vaccine or placebo). Sample: peripheral blood, taken in a trial of Ad26.COV2.S vaccine versus placebo. These receptors were collected from a person between 18 and 65 years old who received the Ad26.COV2.S COVID-19 vaccine or a placebo.

This clone was seen a handful of times. This rearrangement joins TRBV7-3 to TRBJ2-1; D may be TRBD2 (8 bases). Germline lookup yields CDR1 SGHTA and CDR2 FQGTGA. The ends were cut back, 5 bases at V and 7 bases at J, with 21 bases in the middle. The CDR3 consists of 16 residues. CDR3 in DNA: TGTGCCAGCAGCCCAAGGGGGCGGGAGGAGAGAAATGAGCAGTTCTTC. Translated, it gives CASSPRGREERNEQFF.

The chain couples TRBV11-3 to TRBJ1-4; D uncertain. Trimming removed 5 bases at V and 6 bases at J, with 13 bases between. Germline CDR1 and CDR2: SGHNT and YENEEA. CDR3 size: 14 residues. CDR3 amino acids: CASSPDPYDEKLFF. In DNA form, the CDR3 reads TGTGCCAGCAGCCCGGACCCTTACGATGAAAAACTGTTTTTT. Drawing the rest from reference TRBV11-3 and TRBJ1-4, the complete variable domain is EAGVVQSPRYKIIEKKQPVAFWCNPISGHNTLYWYLQNLGQGPELLIRYENEEAVDDSQLPKDRFSAERLKGVDSTLKIQPAELGDSAVYLCASSPDPYDEKLFFGSGTQLSVL.

V is TRBV7-6 and J is TRBJ1-2; 7 bases are shared with TRBD1. The germline V gene encodes CDR1 SGHVS and CDR2 FNYEAQ. This CDR3 is built from 16 residues. Germline trimming cut 4 bases from V and 2 bases from J; bases unmatched to any gene: 10. CDR3 sequence (DNA): TGTGCCAGCAGCTATATTGGAAGACAGGGAAACTATGGCTACACCTTC. Encoded protein: CASSYIGRQGNYGYTF.

J is TRBJ1-2 and V is TRBV27; TRBD1 aligns across 7 bases. The V gene end was trimmed by 8 bases and the J gene end by 6 bases; junction bases not matched to a gene: 12. Germline CDR1 MNHEY, CDR2 SMNVEV (reference sequence). The CDR3 runs to 14 residues. CDR3 sequence reads: CASGNPGRGDGYTF. CDR3 in DNA: TGTGCCAGCGGAAACCCGGGCAGGGGGGATGGCTACACCTTC.

In regard to this clone: This specimen includes other DNA sequences encoding the same CDR3. The chain links TRBV18 to TRBJ1-5; tentatively, D is TRBD1 (6 bases). Germline CDR1 reads KGHSH; CDR2 reads LQKENI. Trimming took off 2 bases at V and 3 bases at J, with 8 bases between the two ends. The CDR3 length is 14 residues. Here the CDR3 DNA reads TGTGCCAGCTCACCAGCAGGGGCCAATCAGCCCCAGCATTTT. It codes for CASSPAGANQPQHF.

J is TRBJ1-2 and V is TRBV7-9; D not resolved. The CDR3 has 16 residues. Trimming left V 2 bases short and J 1 base short, with 14 bases between. From germline, CDR1 is SEHNR and CDR2 FQNEAQ (reference sequence). Written as DNA, the CDR3 is TGTGCCAGCAGCTTAAACAACCCCGCGGGTAACTATGGCTACACCTTC. Translating gives CASSLNNPAGNYGYTF.

This chain links TRBV7-8 with TRBJ1-1; a possible D gene is TRBD1 (5 bases). V was trimmed by 3 bases and J by 8 bases, leaving 13 bases between them. The CDR3 contains 13 residues. Germline V CDR1 and CDR2: SGHVS, FQNEAQ. CDR3 nucleotides: TGTGCCAGCAGCTTTGACCTCGGGGGAGAAGCTTTCTTT. Protein: CASSFDLGGEAFF.

This clone was seen a handful of times. The rearrangement links TRBV10-3 to TRBJ2-1; the D gene is possibly TRBD1 (6 bases). The CDR3 is 15 amino acids. Trimming removed 6 bases from V and 2 bases from J, with 14 bases in between. Germline V gene data show CDR1 as ENHRY and CDR2 as SYGVKD. CDR3 region: CAISDPGVTYNEQFF. In nucleotides, the CDR3 is TGTGCCATCAGCGACCCAGGGGTGACCTACAATGAGCAGTTCTTC.

The rearrangement links TRBV3-1 (or the pseudogene TRBV3-2) to TRBJ1-2; weak D call: TRBD1 (6 bases). The CDR3 consists of 13 residues. The germline V gene has CDR1 LGHDT and CDR2 YNNKEL (reference sequence). V was pared by 2 bases and J by 7 bases, with 11 bases between. CDR3 nucleotides: TGTGCCAGCAGCCAACAGGGGTCTGGTGGCTACACCTTC. Encoded protein: CASSQQGSGGYTF.

The chain has TRBV5-5 and TRBJ2-5; D not certain. Trimming left V 3 bases short and J 0 bases short, with 3 bases between. The V gene's germline CDR1 is SGHKS and CDR2 YYEKEE (reference sequence). CDR3 length: 12 amino acids. CDR3 sequence: CASSSYQETQYF. Written as DNA, the CDR3 is TGTGCCAGCAGCTCGTACCAAGAGACCCAGTACTTC.

This chain connects TRBV4-3 to TRBJ2-7; D is possibly TRBD2 (6 bases). CDR1 is LGHNA, CDR2 YSLEER, per germline. The CDR3 runs 17 residues. V lost 3 bases and J 6 bases, leaving 24 bases between the germline ends. The CDR3, as DNA: TGCGCCAGCAGCCATGTAAGCATCGGGGGAATGGCCAGCGAGCAGTACTTC. It specifies CASSHVSIGGMASEQYF.

This chain uses TRBV7-8 with TRBJ1-5; no reliable D call. V dropped 2 bases and J dropped 3 bases, with 5 bases sitting between them. This CDR3 has 13 residues. Germline V gene sequence: CDR1 SGHVS, CDR2 FQNEAQ. The CDR3 loop reads CASSLNLNQPQHF. The CDR3 region has the DNA TGTGCCAGCAGCTTAAACCTCAATCAGCCCCAGCATTTT.

This chain links TRBV7-8 with TRBJ2-7; D gene ambiguous. This CDR3 spans 12 amino acids. Germline lookup yields CDR1 SGHVS and CDR2 FQNEAQ. With 2 bases removed from V and 2 bases from J, the gap between germline ends came to 4 bases. CDR3 sequence: CASSLTAYEQYF. CDR3 sequence (DNA): TGTGCCAGCAGCTTAACCGCCTACGAGCAGTACTTC.

This clone was seen only a few times. V usage is TRBV18 and J usage is TRBJ2-7; no reliable D call. This CDR3 is 13 amino acids long. With 0 bases removed from V and 6 bases from J, the gap between germline ends came to 9 bases. Germline loops: CDR1 KGHSH, CDR2 LQKENI. CDR3 bases: TGTGCCAGCTCACCACCCGGGTTGGGCGAGCAGTACTTC. As protein: CASSPPGLGEQYF.

The V call is TRBV10-1, the J call TRBJ2-7; no reliable D call. The CDR3 sequence is 12 residues long. Germline CDR1 reads WNHNN; CDR2 reads SYGVQD (reference sequence). Trimming pared 2 bases from V and 2 bases from J, leaving 4 bases between. CDR3 region: CASSEDTYEQYF. The CDR3 DNA follows: TGCGCCAGCAGTGAGGATACCTACGAGCAGTACTTC.

This clone was detected many times. J is TRBJ1-1 and V is TRBV16; D unclear. Germline-derived CDR1 and CDR2 are KGHSY and FQNENV. Between the trimmed V and J ends, which lost 2 bases and 6 bases, there was a span of 10 bases. The CDR3 has 13 amino acids. CDR3 sequence reads: CASSQPSSAEAFF. Here the CDR3 DNA reads TGTGCCAGCAGCCAACCCTCGTCTGCTGAAGCTTTCTTT.

The genes are TRBV7-2 and TRBJ1-2; a weak D match, TRBD1 (6 bases). Trimming took off 4 bases at V and 6 bases at J, with 12 bases between the two ends. CDR3 length equals 13 residues. CDR1 is SGHTA, CDR2 FQGNSA, per germline. Written as DNA, the CDR3 is TGTGCCAGCAGCTCAACAGGGACCCATGGCTACACCTTC. Its translation: CASSSTGTHGYTF.

This chain joins TRBV27 and TRBJ1-1, with TRBD1 as a possible D gene (6 bases). Between the trimmed V and J ends, which lost 10 bases and 0 bases, there was a span of 18 bases. The germline gives CDR1 MNHEY, CDR2 SMNVEV (reference sequence). This CDR3 is 15 amino acids long. Here the CDR3 reads CATLRGGAVNTEAFF. The CDR3 DNA sequence: TGTGCCACGTTGCGGGGGGGCGCGGTGAACACTGAAGCTTTCTTT.

This chain links TRBV19 with TRBJ2-2, with D perhaps matching TRBD1 (6 bases). CDR1 is LNHDA, CDR2 SQIVND, per germline (reference sequence). The ends were cut back, 5 bases at V and 2 bases at J, with 12 bases in the middle. The length of the CDR3 is 15 residues. CDR3 amino acids: CASSLGAVNTGELFF. The CDR3 nucleotides read TGTGCCAGTAGTTTGGGGGCAGTTAACACCGGGGAGCTGTTTTTT. Using reference TRBV19 and TRBJ2-2 for the parts outside the CDR3, the full variable domain is DGGITQSPKYLFRKEGQNVTLSCEQNLNHDAMYWYRQDPGQGLRLIYYSQIVNDFQKGDIAEGYSVSREKKESFPLTVTSAQKNPTAFYLCASSLGAVNTGELFFGEGSRLTVL.

The V gene is TRBV29-1, the J gene TRBJ2-5; the D is unclear. The V end lost 2 bases, the J end lost 5 bases, and 12 bases lay between the germline ends. The germline gives CDR1 SQVTM, CDR2 ANQGSEA. CDR3 length: 13 residues. The CDR3 DNA is TGCAGCGTTGAACCGAACAGCAGGGAGACCCAGTACTTC. Amino acid sequence: CSVEPNSRETQYF.

J is TRBJ1-2 and V is TRBV7-2, with D uncertain. The CDR3 consists of 15 residues. Trimming cost V 3 bases and J 1 base, with 12 bases left between them. Germline CDR1 reads SGHTA; CDR2 reads FQGNSA. The CDR3 loop is CASSFITGLNYGYTF. The CDR3 DNA is TGTGCCAGCAGCTTCATAACGGGTCTTAACTATGGCTACACCTTC.